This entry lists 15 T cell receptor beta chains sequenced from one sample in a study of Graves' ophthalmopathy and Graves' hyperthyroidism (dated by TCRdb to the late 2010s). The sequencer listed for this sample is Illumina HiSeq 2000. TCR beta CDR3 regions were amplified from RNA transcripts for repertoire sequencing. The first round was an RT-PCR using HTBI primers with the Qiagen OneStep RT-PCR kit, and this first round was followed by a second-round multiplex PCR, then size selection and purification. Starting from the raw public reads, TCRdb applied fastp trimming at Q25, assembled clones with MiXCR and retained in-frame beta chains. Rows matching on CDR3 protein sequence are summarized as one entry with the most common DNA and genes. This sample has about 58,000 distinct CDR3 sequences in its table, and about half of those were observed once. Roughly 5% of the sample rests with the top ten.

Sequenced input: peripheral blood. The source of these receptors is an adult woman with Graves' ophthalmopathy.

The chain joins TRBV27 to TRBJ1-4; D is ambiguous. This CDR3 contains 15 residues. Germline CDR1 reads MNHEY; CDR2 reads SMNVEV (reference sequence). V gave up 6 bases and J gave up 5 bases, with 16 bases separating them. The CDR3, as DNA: TGTGCCAGCAGATTTAACGTGCAGCGGAATGAAAAACTGTTTTTT. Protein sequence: CASRFNVQRNEKLFF.

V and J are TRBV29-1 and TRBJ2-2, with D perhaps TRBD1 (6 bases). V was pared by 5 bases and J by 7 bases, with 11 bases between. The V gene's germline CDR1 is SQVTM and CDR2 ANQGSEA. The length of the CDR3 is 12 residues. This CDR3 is CSVQQGNGELFF. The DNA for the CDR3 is TGCAGCGTTCAACAGGGAAACGGGGAGCTGTTTTTT.

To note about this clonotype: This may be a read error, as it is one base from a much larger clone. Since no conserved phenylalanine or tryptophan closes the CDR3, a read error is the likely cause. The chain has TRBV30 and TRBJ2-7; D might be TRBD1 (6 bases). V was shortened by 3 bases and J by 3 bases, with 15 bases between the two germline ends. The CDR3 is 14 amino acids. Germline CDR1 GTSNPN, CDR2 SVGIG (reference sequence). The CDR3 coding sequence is TGTGCCTGGAGCGAAGACGGACAGAGCTACGAGCAGTACTGC. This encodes CAWSEDGQSYEQYC.

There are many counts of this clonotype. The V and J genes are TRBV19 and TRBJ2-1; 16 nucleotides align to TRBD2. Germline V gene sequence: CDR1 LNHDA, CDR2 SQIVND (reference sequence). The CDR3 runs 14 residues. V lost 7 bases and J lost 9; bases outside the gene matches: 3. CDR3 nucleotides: TGTGCCAGTATTGGGACTAGCGGGAGGGGTGAGCAGTTCTTC. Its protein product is CASIGTSGRGEQFF.

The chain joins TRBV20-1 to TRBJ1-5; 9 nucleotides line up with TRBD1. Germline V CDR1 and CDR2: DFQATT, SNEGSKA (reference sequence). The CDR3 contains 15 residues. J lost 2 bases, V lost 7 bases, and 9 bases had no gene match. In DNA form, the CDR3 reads TGCAGTGTCGGGACAGGGATGTATGGCAATCAGCCCCAGCATTTT. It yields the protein CSVGTGMYGNQPQHF.

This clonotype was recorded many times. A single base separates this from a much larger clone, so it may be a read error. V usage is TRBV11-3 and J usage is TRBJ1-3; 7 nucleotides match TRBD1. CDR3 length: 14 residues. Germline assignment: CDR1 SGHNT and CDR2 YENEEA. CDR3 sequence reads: CASSSDRAGDTIYF. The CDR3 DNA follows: TGTGCCAGCAGCTCCGACAGGGCTGGAGACACCATATATTTT. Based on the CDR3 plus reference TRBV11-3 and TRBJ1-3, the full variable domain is EAGVVQSPRYKIIEKKQPVAFWCNPISGHNTLYWYLQNLGQGPELLIRYENEEAVDDSQLPKDRFSAERLKGVDSTLKIQPAELGDSAVYLCASSSDRAGDTIYFGEGSWLTVV.

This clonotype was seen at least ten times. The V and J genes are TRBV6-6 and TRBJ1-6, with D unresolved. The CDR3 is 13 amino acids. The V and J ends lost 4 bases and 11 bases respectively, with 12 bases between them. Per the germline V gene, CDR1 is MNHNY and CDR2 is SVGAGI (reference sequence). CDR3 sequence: CASSSLADTPLHF. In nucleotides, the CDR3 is TGTGCCAGCAGTTCCCTGGCGGATACACCCCTCCACTTT.

CDR3 residues: CASSLGVDGSTEQFF. For the CDR3, the DNA is TGCGCCAGCAGCTTGGGGGTGGATGGGAGTACTGAGCAGTTCTTC. The V and J genes are TRBV5-1 and TRBJ2-1; tentative D call: TRBD2 (5 bases). Germline CDR1 is SGHRS and CDR2 is YFSETQ. V dropped 0 bases and J dropped 9 bases, with 16 bases sitting between them. This CDR3 region has 15 residues.

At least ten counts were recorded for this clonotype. CDR3 coding DNA: TGTGCCTGGAGCCCCCCTAGCACAGATACGCAGTATTTT. It specifies CAWSPPSTDTQYF. The gene calls are TRBV30 and TRBJ2-3, with D hard to call. The V end was cut by 3 bases, the J end by 0 bases, with 7 bases between. The CDR3 loop spans 13 amino acids. The V gene's germline CDR1 is GTSNPN and CDR2 SVGIG (reference sequence).

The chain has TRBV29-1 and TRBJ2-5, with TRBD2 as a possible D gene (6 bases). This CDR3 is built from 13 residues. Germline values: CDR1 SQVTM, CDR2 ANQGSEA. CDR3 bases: TGCAGTATAAAGGGTGGGCGGGGAGAGACCCAGTACTTC. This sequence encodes CSIKGGRGETQYF.

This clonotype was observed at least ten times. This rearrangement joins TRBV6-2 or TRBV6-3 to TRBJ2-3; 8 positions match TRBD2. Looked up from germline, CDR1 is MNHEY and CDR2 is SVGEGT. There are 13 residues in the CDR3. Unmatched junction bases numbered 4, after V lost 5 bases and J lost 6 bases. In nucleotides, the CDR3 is TGTGCCAGCAGTGAGCGGGAGCCGGATACGCAGTATTTT. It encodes CASSEREPDTQYF.

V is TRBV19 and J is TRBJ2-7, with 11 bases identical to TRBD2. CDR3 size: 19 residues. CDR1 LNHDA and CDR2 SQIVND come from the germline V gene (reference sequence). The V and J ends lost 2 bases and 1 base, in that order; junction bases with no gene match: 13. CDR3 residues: CASSISTTGTSGRSYEQYF. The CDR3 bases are TGTGCCAGTAGTATATCGACTACCGGGACTAGCGGCCGTTCCTACGAGCAGTACTTC.

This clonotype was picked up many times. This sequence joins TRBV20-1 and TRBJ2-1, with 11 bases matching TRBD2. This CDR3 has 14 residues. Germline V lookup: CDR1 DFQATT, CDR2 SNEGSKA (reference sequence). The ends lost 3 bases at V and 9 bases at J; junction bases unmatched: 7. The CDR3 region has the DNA TGCAGTGCTAGCTTAGCGGGAGGGCAGGGTGAGCAGTTCTTC. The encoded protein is CSASLAGGQGEQFF.

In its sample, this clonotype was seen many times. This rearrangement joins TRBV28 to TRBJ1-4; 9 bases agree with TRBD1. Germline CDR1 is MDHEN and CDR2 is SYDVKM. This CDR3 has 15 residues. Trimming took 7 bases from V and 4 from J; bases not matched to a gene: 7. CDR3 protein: CASTGDRAGNEKLFF. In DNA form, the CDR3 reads TGTGCCAGCACGGGGGACAGGGCTGGTAATGAAAAACTGTTTTTT.

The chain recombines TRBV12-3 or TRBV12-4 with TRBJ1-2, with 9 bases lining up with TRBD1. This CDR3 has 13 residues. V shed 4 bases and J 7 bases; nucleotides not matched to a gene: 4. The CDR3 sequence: CASSSGQGIGYTF. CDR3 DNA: TGTGCCAGCAGTTCGGGACAGGGTATTGGCTACACCTTC.